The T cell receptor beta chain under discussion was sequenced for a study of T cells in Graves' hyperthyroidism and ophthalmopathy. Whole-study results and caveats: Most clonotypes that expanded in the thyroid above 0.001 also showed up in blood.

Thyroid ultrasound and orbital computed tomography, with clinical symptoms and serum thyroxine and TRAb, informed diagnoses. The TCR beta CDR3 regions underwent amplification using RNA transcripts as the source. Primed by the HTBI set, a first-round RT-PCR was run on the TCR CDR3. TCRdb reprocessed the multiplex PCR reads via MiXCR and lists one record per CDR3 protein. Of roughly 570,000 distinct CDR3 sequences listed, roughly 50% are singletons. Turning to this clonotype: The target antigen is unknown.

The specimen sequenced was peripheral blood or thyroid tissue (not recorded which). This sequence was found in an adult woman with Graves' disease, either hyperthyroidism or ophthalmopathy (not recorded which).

The CDR3 is CASTPAWDSETQYF. The CDR3, as DNA: TGTGCCAGCACCCCCGCGTGGGATTCGGAGACCCAGTACTTC. The rearrangement links TRBV2 to TRBJ2-5; D is unclear. Germline V lookup: CDR1 SNHLY, CDR2 FYNNEI. V was cut by 7 bases and J by 5 bases, with 17 bases left in between. CDR3 length: 14 residues.